The text below deals with one T cell receptor (beta chain). Germline-derived CDR1 and CDR2 are SGHNT and YENEEA. The CDR3 totals 17 residues. With V trimmed by 5 bases and J by 1 base, 10 bases remained unmatched. The record originates from a study of blood T cell repertoires in COVID-19. Study background: COVID-19 samples from acute and convalescent phases originated in the United States, Italy and Spain.

Followed longitudinally, the Seattle patients had been enrolled during active infection. TCRdb's table, derived via immunoSEQ multiplex PCR, lists solely in-frame clones and lacks some. The profile covers 200,000 to 300,000 clones, with roughly 91% appearing a single time and approximately 0.8% taken by the ten largest. This sequence originates from a man aged 25-45 years with COVID-19, enrolled during active disease. This chain uses TRBV11-3 with TRBJ2-3, with TRBD1 matching over 9 bases. Input material: peripheral blood. CDR3 DNA: TGTGCCAGCAGCCCATGGGGACAGGGAAATGGCACAGATACGCAGTATTTT. Translation: CASSPWGQGNGTDTQYF.